This record covers a single TCR beta chain. Antigen unknown. Making cDNA involved eight separate reactions per sample. UMIs that included a 6-nucleotide sample barcode were added by template switching, which took place during cDNA synthesis. Reprocessing the 5' RACE reads, TCRdb reports a single entry for every CDR3 protein and omits DNA. Its clone listing holds 110,000 or so distinct CDR3 sequences. This sample is drawn from a study of monozygotic twins with inflammatory bowel disease. From germline, CDR1 is DFQATT and CDR2 SNEGSKA (reference sequence). This CDR3 spans 14 amino acids. General observations from the study: Other individuals had fewer clonotypes in common with IBD patients than with healthy twins, especially with disease activity. None of the different T cell subtypes could be distinguished from one another.

The specimen was blood. The V gene is TRBV20-1, the J gene TRBJ2-7; absent DNA, TCRdb's TRBD1 call cannot be checked. The clonotype originates from a human donor with ulcerative colitis or Crohn's disease, or a healthy co-twin of an affected twin (not recorded which). This CDR3 is CSARSRTGFYEQYF.